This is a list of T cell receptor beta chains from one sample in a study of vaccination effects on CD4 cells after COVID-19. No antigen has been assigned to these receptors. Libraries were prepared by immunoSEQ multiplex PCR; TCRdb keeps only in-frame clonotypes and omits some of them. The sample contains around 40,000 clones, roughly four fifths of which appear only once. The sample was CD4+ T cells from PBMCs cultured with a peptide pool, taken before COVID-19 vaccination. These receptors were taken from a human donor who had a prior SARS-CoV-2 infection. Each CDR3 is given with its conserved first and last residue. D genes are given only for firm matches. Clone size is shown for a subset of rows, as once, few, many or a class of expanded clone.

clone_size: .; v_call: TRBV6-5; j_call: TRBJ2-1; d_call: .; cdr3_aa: CASRDQGRDEQFF; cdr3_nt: TGTGCCAGCAGGGACCAGGGGAGGGATGAGCAGTTCTTC
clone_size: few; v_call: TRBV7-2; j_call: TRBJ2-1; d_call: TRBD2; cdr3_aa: CASSSWGLAGVSNEQFF; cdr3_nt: TGTGCCAGCAGCTCGTGGGGACTAGCGGGAGTCTCGAATGAGCAGTTCTTC
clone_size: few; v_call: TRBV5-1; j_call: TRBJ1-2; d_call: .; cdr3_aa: CASSSGQSFDGYTF; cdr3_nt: TGCGCCAGCAGTTCAGGACAGTCGTTTGACGGCTACACCTTC
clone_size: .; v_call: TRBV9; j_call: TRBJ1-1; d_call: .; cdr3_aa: CASSPRGPSYTEAFF; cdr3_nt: TGTGCCAGCAGCCCCCGGGGCCCGTCTTACACTGAAGCTTTCTTT
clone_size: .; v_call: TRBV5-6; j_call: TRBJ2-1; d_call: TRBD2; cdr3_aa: CASSLVTSKQFF; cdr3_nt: TGTGCCAGCAGCTTGGTGACTAGCAAGCAGTTCTTC
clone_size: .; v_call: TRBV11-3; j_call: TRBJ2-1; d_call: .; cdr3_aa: CASRPGEVDEQFF; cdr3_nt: TGTGCCAGCAGGCCGGGAGAGGTCGATGAGCAGTTCTTC
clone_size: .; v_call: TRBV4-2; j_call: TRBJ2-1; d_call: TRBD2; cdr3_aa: CASSQEVEREGDNNEQFF; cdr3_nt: TGTGCCAGCAGCCAAGAGGTGGAGCGGGAGGGGGACAACAATGAGCAGTTCTTC
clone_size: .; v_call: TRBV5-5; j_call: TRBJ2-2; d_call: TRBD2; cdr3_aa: CASTLSGRRSGELFF; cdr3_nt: TGTGCCAGCACCCTTAGCGGGAGGAGGAGCGGGGAGCTGTTTTTT
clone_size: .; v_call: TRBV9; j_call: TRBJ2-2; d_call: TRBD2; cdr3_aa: CASSPSGLAGGLGSAGELFF; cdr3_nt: TGTGCCAGCAGCCCATCGGGACTAGCGGGGGGGTTGGGATCCGCCGGGGAGCTGTTTTTT
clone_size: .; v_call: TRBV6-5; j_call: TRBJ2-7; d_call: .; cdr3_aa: CASSYVFSLNYEQYF; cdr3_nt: TGTGCCAGCAGTTACGTTTTCTCACTCAACTACGAGCAGTACTTC
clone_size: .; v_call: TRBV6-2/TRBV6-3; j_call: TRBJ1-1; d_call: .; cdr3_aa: CASSYLFEAFF; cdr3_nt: TGTGCCAGCAGTTACTTATTTGAAGCTTTCTTT
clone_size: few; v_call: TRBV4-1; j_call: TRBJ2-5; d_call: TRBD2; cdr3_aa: CASSARLAPSQETQYF; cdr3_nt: TGCGCCAGCAGCGCCCGACTAGCCCCAAGCCAAGAGACCCAGTACTTC
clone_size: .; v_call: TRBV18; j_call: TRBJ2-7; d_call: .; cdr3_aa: CASSQKAEQYF; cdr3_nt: TGTGCCAGCTCACAAAAGGCCGAGCAGTACTTC
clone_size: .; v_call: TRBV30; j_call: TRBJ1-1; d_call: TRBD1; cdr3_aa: CAWSVKGAPGTEAFF; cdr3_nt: TGTGCCTGGAGTGTAAAGGGGGCGCCAGGCACTGAAGCTTTCTTT
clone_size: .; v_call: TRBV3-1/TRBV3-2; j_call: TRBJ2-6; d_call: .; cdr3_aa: CASSRQVSGANVLTF; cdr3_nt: TGTGCCAGCAGCCGCCAAGTCTCTGGGGCCAACGTCCTGACTTTC
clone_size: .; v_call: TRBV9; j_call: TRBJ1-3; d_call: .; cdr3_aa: CASSVVPGPSGNTIYF; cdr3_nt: TGTGCCAGCAGCGTAGTTCCAGGGCCCTCTGGAAACACCATATATTTT
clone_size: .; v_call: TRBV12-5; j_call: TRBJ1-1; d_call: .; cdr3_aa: CASGLGDTEAFF; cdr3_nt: TGTGCTAGTGGTTTGGGGGACACTGAAGCTTTCTTT
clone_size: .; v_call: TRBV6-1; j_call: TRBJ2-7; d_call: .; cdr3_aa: CASSEAQTFLSPYEQYF; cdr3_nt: TGTGCCAGCAGTGAAGCCCAAACGTTCCTGTCCCCCTACGAGCAGTACTTC
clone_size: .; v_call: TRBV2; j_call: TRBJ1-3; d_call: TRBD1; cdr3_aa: CASSPDRVFSGNTIYF; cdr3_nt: TGTGCCAGCAGTCCCGACAGGGTATTCTCTGGAAACACCATATATTTT
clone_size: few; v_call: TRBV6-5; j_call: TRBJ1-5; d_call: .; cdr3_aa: CASSWDGSSNQPQHF; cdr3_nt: TGTGCCAGCAGTTGGGACGGTTCGAGCAATCAGCCCCAGCATTTT
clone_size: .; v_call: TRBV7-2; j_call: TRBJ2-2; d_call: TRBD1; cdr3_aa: CASSFGDRASGELFF; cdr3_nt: TGTGCCAGCAGCTTTGGGGACAGGGCTTCCGGGGAGCTGTTTTTT
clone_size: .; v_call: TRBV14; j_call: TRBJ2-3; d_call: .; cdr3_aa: CASSQDSILWIYTDTQYF; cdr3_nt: TGTGCCAGCAGCCAAGATTCGATTTTGTGGATTTACACAGATACGCAGTATTTT
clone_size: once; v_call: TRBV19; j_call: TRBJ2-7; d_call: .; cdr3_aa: CASSIGPTTLHEQYF; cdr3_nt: TGTGCCAGTAGTATAGGACCGACAACGTTACACGAGCAGTACTTC
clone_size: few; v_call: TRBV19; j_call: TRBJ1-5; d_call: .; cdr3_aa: CASSTSYQPQHF; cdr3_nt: TGTGCCAGTAGTACGAGTTATCAGCCCCAGCATTTT
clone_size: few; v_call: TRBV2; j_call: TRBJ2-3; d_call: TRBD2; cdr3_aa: CASSALAGVRTQYF; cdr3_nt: TGTGCCAGCAGCGCGCTAGCGGGAGTAAGGACGCAGTATTTT
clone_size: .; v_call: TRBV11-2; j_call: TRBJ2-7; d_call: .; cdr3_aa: CASSPKLGPYEQYF; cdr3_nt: TGTGCCAGCAGCCCGAAGTTGGGGCCCTACGAGCAGTACTTC
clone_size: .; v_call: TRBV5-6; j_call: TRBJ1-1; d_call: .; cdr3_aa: CASSLRIWRGDNTEAFF; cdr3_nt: TGTGCCAGCAGCTTGAGAATTTGGAGGGGGGATAACACTGAAGCTTTCTTT
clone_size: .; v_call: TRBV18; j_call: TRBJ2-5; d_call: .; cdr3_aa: CASSPQTSSTETQYF; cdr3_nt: TGTGCCAGCTCACCCCAAACATCTAGCACGGAGACCCAGTACTTC
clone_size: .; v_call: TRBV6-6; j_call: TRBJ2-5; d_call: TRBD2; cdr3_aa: CASSLAGGRETQYF; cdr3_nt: TGTGCCAGCAGTCTAGCGGGGGGGCGGGAGACCCAGTACTTC
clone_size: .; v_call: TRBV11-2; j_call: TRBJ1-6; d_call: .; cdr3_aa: CASRWGGQPNNSPLHF; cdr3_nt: TGTGCCAGCAGGTGGGGGGGTCAGCCCAATAATTCACCCCTCCACTTT